Listed below are T cell receptor beta chains from one sample, sequenced in a study of blood T cell repertoires in COVID-19. Only in-frame clones appear in the TCRdb table, and some are missing; sequencing was by immunoSEQ multiplex PCR. The profile shows about half a million clones, 75% to 90% of them singletons. The specimen was PBMCs or T cells enriched from blood (not recorded which). Receptor source: a woman aged 55-70 years who had recovered from COVID-19. Both conserved end residues are part of each CDR3. A D gene is named only where the DNA matches it firmly. The size entry is marked missing in some rows and otherwise reads once, few, many or a size class.

V gene: TRBV19
D gene: TRBD1
clone size: NA
J gene: TRBJ1-6
CDR3 DNA: TGTGCCAGTAGCCTGGACAGGGATAATTCACCCCTCCACTTT
CDR3 protein: CASSLDRDNSPLHF

V gene: TRBV20-1
D gene: NA
clone size: NA
J gene: TRBJ2-7
CDR3 DNA: TGCAGTGCTAGTCCCCCGGGACTGGTCTACGAGCAGTACTTC
CDR3 protein: CSASPPGLVYEQYF

V gene: TRBV5-1
D gene: TRBD1
clone size: few
J gene: TRBJ1-4
CDR3 DNA: TGCGCCAGCAGCTTGGTGGGACAGAGTAATGAAAAACTGTTTTTT
CDR3 protein: CASSLVGQSNEKLFF

V gene: TRBV7-8
D gene: NA
clone size: NA
J gene: TRBJ1-2
CDR3 DNA: TGTGCCAGCGGCAAAAGTAGGCGGATTGACTATGGCTACACCTTC
CDR3 protein: CASGKSRRIDYGYTF

V gene: TRBV30
D gene: TRBD1
clone size: NA
J gene: TRBJ2-3
CDR3 DNA: TGTGCCTGGACGGGACAGGGTGTAAGGACAGATACGCAGTATTTT
CDR3 protein: CAWTGQGVRTDTQYF

V gene: TRBV19
D gene: NA
clone size: NA
J gene: TRBJ1-2
CDR3 DNA: TGTGCCAGTAGTCCGACAGGTAGTAATGGCTACACCTTC
CDR3 protein: CASSPTGSNGYTF

V gene: TRBV19
D gene: NA
clone size: NA
J gene: TRBJ2-6
CDR3 DNA: TGTGCCAGTAACACAGGGTCTGGGGCCAACGTCCTGACTTTC
CDR3 protein: CASNTGSGANVLTF

V gene: TRBV12-2
D gene: NA
clone size: NA
J gene: TRBJ2-1
CDR3 DNA: TGTGCAAGTCGCTTCCCGGGACTAGCGGACGACAATGAGCAGTTCTTC
CDR3 protein: CASRFPGLADDNEQFF

V gene: TRBV6-5
D gene: NA
clone size: NA
J gene: TRBJ1-2
CDR3 DNA: TGTGCCAGCAGTCCTTCCTTGTACTATGGCTACACCTTC
CDR3 protein: CASSPSLYYGYTF

V gene: TRBV2
D gene: NA
clone size: few
J gene: TRBJ2-1
CDR3 DNA: TGTGCCAGCACCAGGACAGCCTACAATGAGCAGTTCTTC
CDR3 protein: CASTRTAYNEQFF

V gene: TRBV9
D gene: TRBD1
clone size: once
J gene: TRBJ1-2
CDR3 DNA: TGTGCCAGCAGCGCGAGCTCGGGACAGAACTATGGCTACACCTTC
CDR3 protein: CASSASSGQNYGYTF

V gene: TRBV4-1
D gene: TRBD1
clone size: NA
J gene: TRBJ1-2
CDR3 DNA: TGCGCCAGCAGCCAGAACAAGGGGGCAGGGAACTATGGCTACACCTTC
CDR3 protein: CASSQNKGAGNYGYTF

V gene: TRBV7-8
D gene: TRBD2
clone size: NA
J gene: TRBJ2-1
CDR3 DNA: TGTGCCAGCAGCTTCAGCGGGGGGGCCGGGTATGAGCAGTTCTTC
CDR3 protein: CASSFSGGAGYEQFF

V gene: TRBV29-1
D gene: NA
clone size: once
J gene: TRBJ2-4
CDR3 DNA: TGCAGCGCTACACCCGACCAGACAGCCGACAAAAACATTCAGTACTTC
CDR3 protein: CSATPDQTADKNIQYF

V gene: TRBV7-9
D gene: NA
clone size: NA
J gene: TRBJ1-2
CDR3 DNA: TGTGCCACCTCCACTACAAGGGGACATGCTAACTATGGCTACACCTTC
CDR3 protein: CATSTTRGHANYGYTF

V gene: TRBV7-2
D gene: TRBD1
clone size: NA
J gene: TRBJ2-2
CDR3 DNA: TGTGCCAGCAGCTTCAACAGGGGATGGACCGGGGAGCTGTTTTTT
CDR3 protein: CASSFNRGWTGELFF

V gene: TRBV11-2
D gene: NA
clone size: NA
J gene: TRBJ2-1
CDR3 DNA: TGTGCCAGCAGCTTAGAGTCTAGCATCAATGAGCAGTTCTTC
CDR3 protein: CASSLESSINEQFF

V gene: TRBV12-5
D gene: TRBD1
clone size: NA
J gene: TRBJ1-1
CDR3 DNA: TGTGCTAGTGGTTTGTCAGGGGGCACTGAAGCTTTCTTT
CDR3 protein: CASGLSGGTEAFF

V gene: TRBV14
D gene: NA
clone size: NA
J gene: TRBJ2-2
CDR3 DNA: TGTGCCAGCAGCCCTCAGGGTGGCGGGGAGCTGTTTTTT
CDR3 protein: CASSPQGGGELFF

V gene: TRBV6-1
D gene: TRBD1
clone size: NA
J gene: TRBJ1-1
CDR3 DNA: TGTGCCAGCAGTGTTGGGACAGGGAGTTTGAACACTGAAGCTTTCTTT
CDR3 protein: CASSVGTGSLNTEAFF

V gene: TRBV2
D gene: NA
clone size: NA
J gene: TRBJ1-1
CDR3 DNA: TGTGCCACAGGGACTTCGAACACTGAAGCTTTCTTT
CDR3 protein: CATGTSNTEAFF

V gene: TRBV5-1
D gene: NA
clone size: NA
J gene: TRBJ2-7
CDR3 DNA: TGCGCCAGCAGCCAACAGGGTTCCCCCTACGAGCAGTACTTC
CDR3 protein: CASSQQGSPYEQYF

V gene: TRBV11-2
D gene: NA
clone size: NA
J gene: TRBJ1-1
CDR3 DNA: TGTGCCAGCAGCTTTGGACCGGGGGCTTTCTTT
CDR3 protein: CASSFGPGAFF

V gene: TRBV4-1
D gene: NA
clone size: NA
J gene: TRBJ1-2
CDR3 DNA: TGCGCCAGCAGCTCACAGGGTCCGGACTATGGCTACACCTTC
CDR3 protein: CASSSQGPDYGYTF

V gene: TRBV6-5
D gene: NA
clone size: NA
J gene: TRBJ1-1
CDR3 DNA: TGTGCCAGCCTTTCCGCGCGGGGTTCGGTATCTGAAGCTTTCTTT
CDR3 protein: CASLSARGSVSEAFF

V gene: TRBV20-1
D gene: NA
clone size: NA
J gene: TRBJ1-1
CDR3 DNA: TGCAGTGCTAGTCCAGGGGACACTGAAGCTTTCTTT
CDR3 protein: CSASPGDTEAFF

V gene: TRBV19
D gene: TRBD1
clone size: NA
J gene: TRBJ1-4
CDR3 DNA: TGTGCCAGTACCACGGGCGCCCTGGGACAGGGGACGCAACTGTTTTTT
CDR3 protein: CASTTGALGQGTQLFF

V gene: TRBV4-1
D gene: NA
clone size: NA
J gene: TRBJ2-4
CDR3 DNA: TGCGCCAGCAGGCCCGGGATTCTAGCCAAAAACATTCAGTACTTC
CDR3 protein: CASRPGILAKNIQYF

V gene: TRBV6-5
D gene: NA
clone size: NA
J gene: TRBJ1-5
CDR3 DNA: TGTGCCAGCAGTCCCCGGACAGCGGGAGGTCAGCCCCAGCATTTT
CDR3 protein: CASSPRTAGGQPQHF

V gene: TRBV5-1
D gene: NA
clone size: NA
J gene: TRBJ1-2
CDR3 DNA: TGCGCCAGCAGCTTTGACATTTCTAACTATGGCTACACCTTC
CDR3 protein: CASSFDISNYGYTF

V gene: TRBV6-2/TRBV6-3
D gene: NA
clone size: NA
J gene: TRBJ1-2
CDR3 DNA: TGTGCCAGCAGTTCATTCGGAGGGGTCACTTATGGCTACACCTTC
CDR3 protein: CASSSFGGVTYGYTF

V gene: TRBV2
D gene: NA
clone size: NA
J gene: TRBJ2-2
CDR3 DNA: TGTGCCAGCACCCCGGACTCTTGGGGCACCGGGGAGCTGTTTTTT
CDR3 protein: CASTPDSWGTGELFF

V gene: TRBV7-2
D gene: NA
clone size: NA
J gene: TRBJ1-4
CDR3 DNA: TGTGCCAGCAGCTTAATGACGGGGGCTAATGAAAAACTGTTTTTT
CDR3 protein: CASSLMTGANEKLFF

V gene: TRBV2
D gene: NA
clone size: NA
J gene: TRBJ1-5
CDR3 DNA: TGTGCCAGCAGTCTACAGGGTGGGGGCAATCAGCCCCAGCATTTT
CDR3 protein: CASSLQGGGNQPQHF

V gene: TRBV5-1
D gene: TRBD2
clone size: NA
J gene: TRBJ2-5
CDR3 DNA: TGCGCCAGCAGCTTGGCGACTAGCGGGGGTAGGAATAGGGAGACCCAGTACTTC
CDR3 protein: CASSLATSGGRNRETQYF

V gene: TRBV6-1
D gene: NA
clone size: NA
J gene: TRBJ1-2
CDR3 DNA: TGTGCCAGCAGTGAGGGGGGGAGTTGGTTTGGCTACACCTTC
CDR3 protein: CASSEGGSWFGYTF

V gene: TRBV6-5
D gene: TRBD1
clone size: NA
J gene: TRBJ2-2
CDR3 DNA: TGTGCCAGCAGTTCGAGGACAGGGCTGAACACCGGGGAGCTGTTTTTT
CDR3 protein: CASSSRTGLNTGELFF

V gene: TRBV29-1
D gene: NA
clone size: NA
J gene: TRBJ1-1
CDR3 DNA: TGCAGCGTTGAACGGGGATTGGACACTGAAGCTTTCTTT
CDR3 protein: CSVERGLDTEAFF

V gene: TRBV5-6
D gene: NA
clone size: NA
J gene: TRBJ1-2
CDR3 DNA: TGTGCCAGCAGCCCAGCGGACAGTCACTATGGCTACACCTTC
CDR3 protein: CASSPADSHYGYTF

V gene: TRBV5-4
D gene: NA
clone size: NA
J gene: TRBJ2-3
CDR3 DNA: TGTGCCAGCAGCTTAGAACTCGCAGCGACAGATACGCAGTATTTT
CDR3 protein: CASSLELAATDTQYF

V gene: TRBV6-2/TRBV6-3
D gene: TRBD2
clone size: NA
J gene: TRBJ2-3
CDR3 DNA: TGTGCCAGCAGTTCGCAGGGCGGGGGGGATACGCAGTATTTT
CDR3 protein: CASSSQGGGDTQYF

V gene: TRBV5-4
D gene: NA
clone size: few
J gene: TRBJ2-1
CDR3 DNA: TGTGCCAGCAGCCACTCACGGGGGGCTAATGAGCAGTTCTTC
CDR3 protein: CASSHSRGANEQFF

V gene: TRBV2
D gene: TRBD1
clone size: NA
J gene: TRBJ1-2
CDR3 DNA: TGTGCCAGCAGTCGGCGGGGGACAGGGGAATATGGCTACACCTTC
CDR3 protein: CASSRRGTGEYGYTF

V gene: TRBV28
D gene: NA
clone size: NA
J gene: TRBJ1-3
CDR3 DNA: TGTGCCAGCAGTCTCCCTAGAGGGTCTGGAAACACCATATATTTT
CDR3 protein: CASSLPRGSGNTIYF

V gene: TRBV28
D gene: NA
clone size: NA
J gene: TRBJ1-6
CDR3 DNA: TGTGCCAGCAGTTACCAGGGTTCACCCCTCCACTTT
CDR3 protein: CASSYQGSPLHF

V gene: TRBV7-2
D gene: NA
clone size: NA
J gene: TRBJ1-2
CDR3 DNA: TGTGCCAGCAGCTTACCGGGGGGCTATGGCTACACCTTC
CDR3 protein: CASSLPGGYGYTF

V gene: TRBV6-5
D gene: NA
clone size: NA
J gene: TRBJ1-1
CDR3 DNA: TGTGCCAGCAGTTACTCGGGAGCTACTGAAGCTTTCTTT
CDR3 protein: CASSYSGATEAFF

V gene: TRBV5-1
D gene: TRBD1
clone size: NA
J gene: TRBJ1-1
CDR3 DNA: TGCGCCAGCAGCTTGGACAGGGGGGACACTGAAGCTTTCTTT
CDR3 protein: CASSLDRGDTEAFF

V gene: TRBV5-1
D gene: NA
clone size: NA
J gene: TRBJ2-3
CDR3 DNA: TGCGCCAGCAGCTTGCAGGGGTACGGCACAGATACGCAGTATTTT
CDR3 protein: CASSLQGYGTDTQYF

V gene: TRBV10-2
D gene: TRBD2
clone size: NA
J gene: TRBJ2-7
CDR3 DNA: TGCGCCAGCAGGCCTAGCGGGGCCCATTACGAGCAGTACTTC
CDR3 protein: CASRPSGAHYEQYF

V gene: TRBV7-8
D gene: TRBD1
clone size: NA
J gene: TRBJ1-1
CDR3 DNA: TGTGCCAGCAGCACCTGGACAGGGAACACTGAAGCTTTCTTT
CDR3 protein: CASSTWTGNTEAFF

V gene: TRBV4-1
D gene: TRBD1
clone size: NA
J gene: TRBJ1-5
CDR3 DNA: TGCGCCAGCAGCCAAGGGACCGGGACAGGCTGGCAGCCCCAGCATTTT
CDR3 protein: CASSQGTGTGWQPQHF

V gene: TRBV3-1/TRBV3-2
D gene: TRBD2
clone size: NA
J gene: TRBJ2-1
CDR3 DNA: TGTGCCAGCAGCCTTAGCGGGCGCTATAATGAGCAGTTCTTC
CDR3 protein: CASSLSGRYNEQFF

V gene: TRBV10-3
D gene: TRBD2
clone size: few
J gene: TRBJ2-3
CDR3 DNA: TGTGCCATCACTCCTAGCGGGGGCCACAGCACAGATACGCAGTATTTT
CDR3 protein: CAITPSGGHSTDTQYF

V gene: TRBV10-3
D gene: TRBD1
clone size: NA
J gene: TRBJ1-1
CDR3 DNA: TGTGCCACCAGGGACAGGATGAACACTGAAGCTTTCTTT
CDR3 protein: CATRDRMNTEAFF

V gene: TRBV5-1
D gene: TRBD1
clone size: NA
J gene: TRBJ2-7
CDR3 DNA: TGCGCCAGCAGCCCGGGACAGGGGAGCCACGAGCAGTACTTC
CDR3 protein: CASSPGQGSHEQYF

V gene: TRBV6-5
D gene: TRBD1
clone size: NA
J gene: TRBJ1-1
CDR3 DNA: TGTGCCAGCAGTTCCTCCGGGACAGGGGGTGCAGCTTTCTTT
CDR3 protein: CASSSSGTGGAAFF

V gene: TRBV5-1
D gene: TRBD2
clone size: NA
J gene: TRBJ2-2
CDR3 DNA: TGCGCCAGCAGCAAATACCCCGGGGGGGACACCGGGGAGCTGTTTTTT
CDR3 protein: CASSKYPGGDTGELFF

V gene: TRBV19
D gene: TRBD1
clone size: once
J gene: TRBJ1-6
CDR3 DNA: TGTGCCAGTAGTCCCGACAGGGGCTCCTATAATTCACCCCTCCACTTT
CDR3 protein: CASSPDRGSYNSPLHF